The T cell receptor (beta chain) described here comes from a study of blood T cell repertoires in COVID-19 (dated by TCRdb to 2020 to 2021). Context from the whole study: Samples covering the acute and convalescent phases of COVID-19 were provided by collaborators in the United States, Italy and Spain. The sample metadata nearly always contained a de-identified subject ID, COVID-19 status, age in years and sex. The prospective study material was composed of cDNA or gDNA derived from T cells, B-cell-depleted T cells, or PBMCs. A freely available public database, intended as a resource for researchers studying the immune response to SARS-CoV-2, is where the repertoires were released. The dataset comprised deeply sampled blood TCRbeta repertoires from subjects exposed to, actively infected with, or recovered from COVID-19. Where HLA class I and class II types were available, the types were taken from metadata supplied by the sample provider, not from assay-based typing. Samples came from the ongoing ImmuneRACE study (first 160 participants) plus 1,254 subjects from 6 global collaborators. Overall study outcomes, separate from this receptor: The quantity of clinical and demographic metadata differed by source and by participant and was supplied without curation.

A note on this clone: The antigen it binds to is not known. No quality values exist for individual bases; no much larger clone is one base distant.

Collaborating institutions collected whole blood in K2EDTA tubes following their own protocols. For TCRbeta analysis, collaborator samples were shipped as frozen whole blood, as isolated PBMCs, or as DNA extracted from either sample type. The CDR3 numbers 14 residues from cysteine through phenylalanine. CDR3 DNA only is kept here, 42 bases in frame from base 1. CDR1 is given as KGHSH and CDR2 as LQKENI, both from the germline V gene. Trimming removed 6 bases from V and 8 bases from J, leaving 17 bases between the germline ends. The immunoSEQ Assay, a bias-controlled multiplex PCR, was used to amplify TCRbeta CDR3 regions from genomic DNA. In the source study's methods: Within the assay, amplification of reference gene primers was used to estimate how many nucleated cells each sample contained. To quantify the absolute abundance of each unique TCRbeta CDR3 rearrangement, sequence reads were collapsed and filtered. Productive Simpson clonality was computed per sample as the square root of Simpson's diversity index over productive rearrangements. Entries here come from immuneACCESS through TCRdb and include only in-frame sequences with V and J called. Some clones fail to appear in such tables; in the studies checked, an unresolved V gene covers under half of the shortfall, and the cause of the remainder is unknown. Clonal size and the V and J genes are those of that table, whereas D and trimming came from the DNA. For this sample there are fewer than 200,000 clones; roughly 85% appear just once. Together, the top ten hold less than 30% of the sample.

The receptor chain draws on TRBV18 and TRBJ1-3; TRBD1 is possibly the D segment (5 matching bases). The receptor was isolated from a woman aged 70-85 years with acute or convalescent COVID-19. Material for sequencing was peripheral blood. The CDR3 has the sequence CASSAGLTGDTIYF. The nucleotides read TGTGCCAGCTCGGCGGGACTGACTGGGGACACCATATATTTT.